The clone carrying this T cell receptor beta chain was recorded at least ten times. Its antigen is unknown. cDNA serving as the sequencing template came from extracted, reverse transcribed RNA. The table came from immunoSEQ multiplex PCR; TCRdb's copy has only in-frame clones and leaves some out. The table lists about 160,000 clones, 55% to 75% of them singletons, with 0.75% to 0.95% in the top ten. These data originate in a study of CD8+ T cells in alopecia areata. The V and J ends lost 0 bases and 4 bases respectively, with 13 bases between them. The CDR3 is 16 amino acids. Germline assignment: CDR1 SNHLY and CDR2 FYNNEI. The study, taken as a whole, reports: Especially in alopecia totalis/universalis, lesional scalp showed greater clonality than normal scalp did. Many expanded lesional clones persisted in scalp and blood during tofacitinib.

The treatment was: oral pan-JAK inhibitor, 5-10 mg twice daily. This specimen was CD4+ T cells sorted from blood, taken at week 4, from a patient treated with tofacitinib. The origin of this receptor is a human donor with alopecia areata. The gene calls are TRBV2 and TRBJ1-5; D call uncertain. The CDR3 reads CASSEAPLLFNQPQHF. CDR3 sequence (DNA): TGTGCCAGCAGTGAAGCGCCCCTCCTTTTTAATCAGCCCCAGCATTTT.